This TCR beta chain was recovered during a study of human T cells and chemical hapten exposure. The CDR3 runs to 15 residues. V lost 4 bases to trimming and J lost 0 bases; unmatched junction nucleotides: 3. CDR1 and CDR2 from the germline V gene are SGHRS and YFSETQ. This clonotype was seen a handful of times. Unique molecular identifiers were attached to individual cDNA molecules during library preparation. MiXCR was run by TCRdb on the RACE reads, yielding one entry per CDR3 protein. The sample has 300,000 to 400,000 distinct CDR3 sequences, around 5.5% seen once; the top ten hold just over 2.5%. Stated time point: pre-sensitization, week 0. Treatment indicated: therapeutic diphenylcyclopropenone sensitization with weekly scalp DPC.

The starting material was whole blood, obtained in connection with sensitization to the hapten diphenylcyclopropenone (DPC). This receptor was identified in a woman between 50 and 59 years old with alopecia areata. Some clones in this sample may be carry-over from other donors' samples. This chain connects TRBV5-1 to TRBJ2-2, with TRBD1 identical over 7 bases. The CDR3 nucleotides read TGCGCCAGCAGCCTGGGACAGACGAACACCGGGGAGCTGTTTTTT. It encodes CASSLGQTNTGELFF.